Listed here are 2 T cell receptor beta chains from one sample, sequenced in a study of PD-L1 blockade in urothelial cancer. Produced via immunoSEQ multiplex PCR; TCRdb's table is partial and in-frame only. The sample includes under 120,000 clones, approximately 85% of them seen just once. The sequences come from PBMCs, collected around atezolizumab (anti-PD-L1) treatment. These receptors were collected from a man aged 45-60 years with urothelial cancer.

The V and J genes are TRBV23-1 and TRBJ1-6; 8 nucleotides agree with TRBD1. TRBV23-1 is assigned to the ORF class and has an uncertain function. This CDR3 comprises 14 residues. V shed 2 bases and J 13 bases; nucleotides not matched to a gene: 7. CDR3 loop: CASSQIWTGSPLHF. CDR3 DNA sequence: TGCGCCAGCAGTCAAATCTGGACAGGGTCTCCCCTCCACTTT.

This chain connects TRBV30 to TRBJ2-3; D remains ambiguous. Trimming took 2 bases from V and 6 from J, leaving 18 bases between them. CDR3 length equals 15 residues. Per the germline V gene, CDR1 is GTSNPN and CDR2 is SVGIG (reference sequence). Here the CDR3 reads CAWSPLTLSSDTQYF. Here the CDR3 DNA reads TGTGCCTGGAGTCCCCTAACCCTGAGTAGCGATACGCAGTATTTT. The full variable domain, with the rest looked up from reference TRBV30 and TRBJ2-3, is SQTIHQWPATLVQPVGSPLSLECTVEGTSNPNLYWYRQAAGRGLQLLFYSVGIGQISSEVPQNLSASRPQDRQFILSSKKLLLSDSGFYLCAWSPLTLSSDTQYFGPGTRLTVL.